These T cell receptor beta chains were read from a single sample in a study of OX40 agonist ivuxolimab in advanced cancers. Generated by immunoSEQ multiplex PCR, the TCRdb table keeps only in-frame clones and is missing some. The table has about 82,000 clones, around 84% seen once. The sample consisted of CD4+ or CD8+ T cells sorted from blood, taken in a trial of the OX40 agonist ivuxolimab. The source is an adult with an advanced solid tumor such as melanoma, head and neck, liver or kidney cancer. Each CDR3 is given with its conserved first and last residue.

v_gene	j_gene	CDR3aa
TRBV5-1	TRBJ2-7	CASSWGTAALEQYF
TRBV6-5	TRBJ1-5	CASSYSLETNQPQHF
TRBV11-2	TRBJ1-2	CASSLITAKLSYGYTF
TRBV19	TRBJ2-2	CASRPQGSTGELFF
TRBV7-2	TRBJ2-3	CASSTGWRGSTDTQYF
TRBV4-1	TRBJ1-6	CASSQVSRGQAAVNSPLHF
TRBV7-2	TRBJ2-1	CASSFSGNEQFF
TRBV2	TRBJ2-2	CASSISGGGTGELFF
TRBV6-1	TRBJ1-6	CASSENGDPPLHF
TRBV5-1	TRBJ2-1	CASSWGPTGNEQFF
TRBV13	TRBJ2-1	CASSLRTIQFF
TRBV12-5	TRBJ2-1	CASVQGDEQFF
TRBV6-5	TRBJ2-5	CASSRTGKETQYF
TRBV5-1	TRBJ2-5	CASSLAPVTKETQYF
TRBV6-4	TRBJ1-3	CASSDWGTGNIRNTIYF
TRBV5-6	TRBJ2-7	CASSRLEGGSYEQYF
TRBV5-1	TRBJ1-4	CASSLGQGGEKLFF
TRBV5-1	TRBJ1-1	CASSATVNTEAFF